The T cell receptor beta chain described here comes from a study of shared clonotypes between healthy human individuals. Study-level points and caveats: The diversity represented, both genetic and in exposure history, was limited by few donors. Across subsets, estimated richness was generally greater for naive than for memory populations.

With respect to this clone: Antigen specificity is unknown.

With V trimmed by 0 bases and J by 6 bases, 12 bases remained unmatched. Per germline, CDR1 LGHNT and CDR2 FRNRAP. This CDR3 has 18 amino acids. Deep-level settings were used for running the assay. Profiled with immunoSEQ multiplex PCR; TCRdb holds only in-frame clones, not every one. This sample has 2 million to 2.5 million clones; 85% to 95% occur once, and the top ten carry about 0.37%. Sequenced input: naive CD4+ T cells from PBMCs. The subset was: CD45RA+ positively selected. The sequence came from a man aged 18 to 30 in good health. Some clones in this sample may be carry-over from other donors' samples. The V call is TRBV12-5, the J call TRBJ2-1; 9 nucleotides match TRBD1. The CDR3 sequence: CASGLVIGDRVYSNEQFF. In DNA form, the CDR3 reads TGTGCTAGTGGTTTGGTAATCGGGGACAGGGTCTACTCCAATGAGCAGTTCTTC.